Below, 17 T cell receptor beta chains from the same sample are listed, as sequenced in a study of shared clonotypes between healthy human individuals. Clones were sequenced by immunoSEQ multiplex PCR, and TCRdb holds only the in-frame ones, with some missing. The sample holds around 500,000 clones; about 84% are singletons and the top ten take 10% to 15%. The specimen was PBMCs. These TCRs come from a woman in her thirties or forties in good health. Some clones in this sample may be carry-over from other donors' samples.

V and J are TRBV28 and TRBJ2-7; D unclear. The CDR3 has 13 residues. Trimming left V 4 bases short and J 0 bases short, with 7 bases between. Germline CDR1 is MDHEN and CDR2 is SYDVKM. The CDR3 DNA reads as TGTGCCAGCAGTTCGCCGGACTCCTACGAGCAGTACTTC. Translated: CASSSPDSYEQYF. Based on the CDR3 plus reference TRBV28 and TRBJ2-7, the full variable domain is DVKVTQSSRYLVKRTGEKVFLECVQDMDHENMFWYRQDPGLGLRLIYFSYDVKMKEKGDIPEGYSVSREKKERFSLILESASTNQTSMYLCASSSPDSYEQYFGPGTRLTVT.

This rearrangement joins TRBV7-2 to TRBJ2-7; D possibly corresponds to TRBD2 (5 bases). The germline gives CDR1 SGHTA, CDR2 FQGNSA. The CDR3 consists of 17 residues. The germline V and J ends were trimmed by 5 bases and 0 bases, with 20 bases remaining between them. The CDR3 is CASSATSVASTSYEQYF. In DNA, the CDR3 is TGTGCCAGCAGCGCTACTAGTGTGGCATCAACCTCCTACGAGCAGTACTTC.

The V gene is TRBV19, the J gene TRBJ1-1; D is possibly TRBD1 (6 bases). V lost 4 bases, J lost 1 base, and 13 bases lay in between. CDR1 is LNHDA, CDR2 SQIVND, per germline (reference sequence). The CDR3 is 15 amino acids. The CDR3 spells CASSKGQLGNTEAFF. The CDR3 coding sequence is TGTGCCAGTAGTAAAGGACAGTTGGGGAACACTGAAGCTTTCTTT.

A single count supports this clone. The chain joins TRBV5-4 to TRBJ2-4; a weak D match, TRBD2 (5 bases). Germline V lookup: CDR1 SGHNT, CDR2 YYREEE (reference sequence). The CDR3 totals 14 residues. Deletions cut 1 base from V and 3 bases from J, with 8 bases between. CDR3 sequence (DNA): TGTGCCAGCAGCTTGACGGGAAGCAAAAACATTCAGTACTTC. Residues: CASSLTGSKNIQYF.

This rearrangement joins TRBV7-9 to TRBJ1-1; no definite D call. The ends were cut back, 5 bases at V and 5 bases at J, with 15 bases in the middle. Germline V gene lookup returns CDR1 SEHNR and CDR2 FQNEAQ (reference sequence). The CDR3 contains 14 residues. The CDR3 reads CASSIDPGGTEAFF. The DNA of the CDR3 is TGTGCCAGCAGCATCGACCCCGGAGGGACTGAAGCTTTCTTT.

The rearrangement joins TRBV29-1 to TRBJ2-7, with 9 bases aligning to TRBD1. V lost 5 bases and J lost 0; bases outside the gene matches: 5. Germline V gene sequence: CDR1 SQVTM, CDR2 ANQGSEA. The CDR3 totals 14 residues. CDR3 sequence reads: CSVSGQGSSYEQYF. The CDR3 region has the DNA TGCAGCGTTTCTGGACAGGGGAGCTCCTACGAGCAGTACTTC.

This clone showed up just a few times. The chain recombines TRBV7-8 with TRBJ2-5; no definite D call. The DNA end is a closer match to TRBJ2-7, so the J assignment may be wrong. The CDR3 totals 15 residues. Germline V gene lookup returns CDR1 SGHVS and CDR2 FQNEAQ. DNA for the CDR3: TGTGCCAGCAGCTTAGGTGGCCTCAGCTCCTACGAGCAGTACTTC. Protein product: CASSLGGLSSYEQYF.

In regard to this clone: A read error is likely here: a far larger clone is one base away. CDR3 sequence reads: CAGSSLAGGAYEQYF. In DNA, the CDR3 is TGTGCCGGCAGCTCCCTAGCGGGAGGGGCCTACGAGCAGTACTTC. The rearrangement links TRBV11-2 to TRBJ2-7; 12 bases map to TRBD2. The CDR3 sequence is 15 residues long. In germline, CDR1 is SGHAT, CDR2 FQNNGV.

This sequence joins TRBV14 and TRBJ2-1; D gene unclear. V was clipped by 4 bases and J by 9 bases, with 16 bases between them. From germline, CDR1 is SGHDN and CDR2 FVKESK. The CDR3 covers 14 residues. CDR3 nucleotides: TGTGCCAGCAGCCCAGAGCTAGGAACGGGTGAGCAGTTCTTC. This encodes CASSPELGTGEQFF.

The rearrangement uses TRBV29-1 and TRBJ2-1; 7 bases are shared with TRBD2. V shed 3 bases, J shed 7 bases, and the junction held 9 bases outside the gene matches. The CDR3 spans 14 residues. Germline-derived CDR1 and CDR2 are SQVTM and ANQGSEA. DNA of the CDR3: TGCAGCGTTGAGCGCGGGGGTGGGATTAATGAGCAGTTCTTC. Translating it yields CSVERGGGINEQFF.

V is TRBV5-1 and J is TRBJ1-3, with D perhaps TRBD1 (6 bases). V lost 4 bases and J lost 0, with 14 bases in between. There are 16 residues in the CDR3. Per germline, CDR1 SGHRS and CDR2 YFSETQ. This CDR3 reads CASSQGTESSGNTIYF. In DNA, the CDR3 is TGCGCCAGCAGCCAGGGGACGGAGAGCTCTGGAAACACCATATATTTT.

V gene TRBV5-6 combines with J gene TRBJ2-2; 8 bases agree with TRBD2. The CDR3 loop spans 17 amino acids. CDR1 and CDR2 (germline): SGHDT, YYEEEE. Trimming at V came to 8 bases and at J to 5 bases, leaving 17 bases not matched to a gene. DNA of the CDR3: TGTGCCAGTACTAGCGGAACACATCCACGATCAACCGGGGAGCTGTTTTTT. Translation gives CASTSGTHPRSTGELFF.

In the case of this clone: A far larger clone is one base from this, pointing to a likely read error. The V gene is TRBV6-5, the J gene TRBJ2-5; D perhaps matches TRBD2 (6 bases). The CDR3 runs 15 residues. Germline CDR1 MNHEY, CDR2 SVGAGI. The CDR3 reads CASSYSLDRGETQHF. The CDR3, as DNA: TGTGCCAGCAGTTACTCTTTAGACCGCGGGGAGACCCAGCACTTC.

V and J are TRBV28 and TRBJ1-1; 8 positions match TRBD1. CDR1 and CDR2 from the germline V gene are MDHEN and SYDVKM. J gave up 1 base and V 4 bases, and 8 bases lay outside the gene matches. This CDR3 contains 16 residues. The CDR3: CASSSLLTGENTEAFF. The CDR3 nucleotides read TGTGCCAGCAGTTCCCTCCTGACAGGGGAGAACACTGAAGCTTTCTTT.

This clone has a handful of counts. This sequence is one base from a far larger clone and is likely a read error. This sample includes further DNA sequences coding for the same CDR3. This chain links TRBV5-4 with TRBJ1-2; D ambiguous. The CDR3 length is 13 residues. CDR1 SGHNT and CDR2 YYREEE come from the germline V gene (reference sequence). CDR3 sequence reads: CASSLVTGYGYTF. In DNA form, the CDR3 reads TGCGCCAGCAGCTTGGTAACCGGCTATGGCTACACCTTC.

Worth noting for this clone: The same CDR3 is also encoded by other DNA sequences in this sample. The chain employs TRBV7-6 and TRBJ2-7; TRBD2 might be the D (5 bases). The CDR3 has 14 residues. The germline V gene has CDR1 SGHVS and CDR2 FNYEAQ. The V and J ends lost 1 base and 3 bases respectively, with 10 bases between them. The DNA for the CDR3 is TGTGCCAGCAGCTTAGACGATCGGGGCTACGAGCAGTACTTC. As protein: CASSLDDRGYEQYF.

The chain is built from TRBV9 and TRBJ1-3; no firm D call. Per the germline V gene, CDR1 is SGDLS and CDR2 is YYNGEE. Trimming left V 0 bases short and J 0 bases short, with 10 bases between. The CDR3 consists of 16 residues. CDR3 amino acids: CASSVVGTGSGNTIYF. CDR3 DNA sequence: TGTGCCAGCAGCGTAGTCGGTACGGGCTCTGGAAACACCATATATTTT.